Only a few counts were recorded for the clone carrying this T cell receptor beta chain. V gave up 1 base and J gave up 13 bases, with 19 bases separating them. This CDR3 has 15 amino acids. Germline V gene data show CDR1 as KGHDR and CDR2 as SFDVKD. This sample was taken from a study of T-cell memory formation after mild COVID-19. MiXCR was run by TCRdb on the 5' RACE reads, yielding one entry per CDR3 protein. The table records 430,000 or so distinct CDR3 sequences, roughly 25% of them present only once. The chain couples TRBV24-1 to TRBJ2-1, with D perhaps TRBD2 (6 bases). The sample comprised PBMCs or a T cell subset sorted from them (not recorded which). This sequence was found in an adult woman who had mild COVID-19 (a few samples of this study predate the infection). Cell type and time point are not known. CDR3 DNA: TGTGCCACCAGTGATTTTGCGGGGTCTTCAACGAAACAGTTCTTC. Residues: CATSDFAGSSTKQFF.